A selection of T cell receptor beta chains follows, all from one sample in a study of Ad26.COV2.S vaccination and SARS-CoV-2 variants. The repertoire was sequenced with immunoSEQ multiplex PCR; TCRdb's copy has only in-frame clones and lacks some. This sample has hundreds of thousands of clones, with roughly 84% found just once. The source was peripheral blood, collected in a trial of Ad26.COV2.S vaccine versus placebo. These receptor sequences come from a person between 18 and 65 years old who received the Ad26.COV2.S COVID-19 vaccine or a placebo. The CDR3 runs from the conserved cysteine through the conserved F or W. The order of the fields is clone size, J gene, V gene, D gene, CDR3 DNA, CDR3 protein. The D gene is left open where the match is weak. Size is stated for part of the rows, as once, few or many counts, or as a class when the clone is expanded.

-,TRBJ2-7,TRBV4-1,TRBD1,TGCGCCAGCAGCCAGACAGACAGGGGCTACTACGAGCAGTACTTC,CASSQTDRGYYEQYF
-,TRBJ1-6,TRBV11-2,-,TGTGCCAGCAGCTTAGAAGTTTCACCCCTCCACTTT,CASSLEVSPLHF
-,TRBJ1-3,TRBV6-5,-,TGTGCCAGCAGTTACTCGTCAGGGACAGGAAACACCATATATTTT,CASSYSSGTGNTIYF
-,TRBJ1-4,TRBV5-1,-,TGCGCCAGCAGCCTGGGACGGATTAATGAAAAACTGTTTTTT,CASSLGRINEKLFF
-,TRBJ2-3,TRBV13,-,TGTGCCAGCAGCTTAGTTGGAGATACGCAGTATTTT,CASSLVGDTQYF
-,TRBJ2-7,TRBV30,TRBD1,TGTGCCTGGCAGGGACAGGAGTCCTCCTACGAGCAGTACTTC,CAWQGQESSYEQYF
-,TRBJ1-2,TRBV7-9,-,TGTGCCAGCAGCTTCCCCGCACCCGTGGGCTACACCTTC,CASSFPAPVGYTF
few,TRBJ1-6,TRBV15,TRBD1,TGTGCCACCAGCAGAGACAGGACAGGGGGTTCACCCCTCCACTTT,CATSRDRTGGSPLHF
-,TRBJ1-5,TRBV6-5,TRBD1,TGTGCCAGCAAGGGCAGGGGGTCCCCGGGTCAGCCCCAGCATTTT,CASKGRGSPGQPQHF
-,TRBJ2-7,TRBV5-6,-,TGTGCCAGCAGCTTGGAAGGGTCAGCCTACGAGCAGTACTTC,CASSLEGSAYEQYF
-,TRBJ2-7,TRBV9,-,TGTGCCAGCAGCCCCCGTTCGGCAGGGCCCTACGAGCAGTACTTC,CASSPRSAGPYEQYF
-,TRBJ2-1,TRBV9,-,TGTGCCAGCAGCGTCGACGCGGGGACTTCCTACAATGAGCAGTTCTTC,CASSVDAGTSYNEQFF
-,TRBJ2-6,TRBV6-9,TRBD1,TGTGCCAGCAGCTCAACCTCCATCAACAGGGGTTCTGGGGCCAACGTCCTGACTTTC,CASSSTSINRGSGANVLTF
-,TRBJ2-5,TRBV7-2,TRBD2,TGTGCCAGCAGCTATATAGGGACTAGCGTCGAGACCCAGTACTTC,CASSYIGTSVETQYF
-,TRBJ2-1,TRBV5-4,TRBD1,TGTGCCAGCAGCTCCGACAGGGGATTCTACAATGAGCAGTTCTTC,CASSSDRGFYNEQFF
few,TRBJ1-2,TRBV12-3/TRBV12-4,TRBD1,TGTGCCAGCGTGACAGGGAACTATGGCTACACCTTC,CASVTGNYGYTF
-,TRBJ2-3,TRBV18,-,TGTGCCAGCTCACCCTGCCTACCCGGCACAGATACGCAGTATTTT,CASSPCLPGTDTQYF
-,TRBJ1-3,TRBV4-3,-,TGCGCCAGCAGCCAATACGACGGCGGCTCTGGAAACACCATATATTTT,CASSQYDGGSGNTIYF
once,TRBJ2-7,TRBV6-6,-,TGTGCCAGCAGTTCTCAATCGCAGATTCACTCCTACGAGCAGTACTTC,CASSSQSQIHSYEQYF
-,TRBJ2-7,TRBV5-6,-,TGTGCCAGCAGCTCGAGGGACACCTATTACGAGCAGTACTTC,CASSSRDTYYEQYF
-,TRBJ1-2,TRBV5-1,-,TGCGCCAGCAGCTCCCCGGACACGAACTATGGCTACACCTTC,CASSSPDTNYGYTF
many,TRBJ1-3,TRBV7-6,-,TGTGCCAGCAGCTTAGCAGGGCGGTCTGGAAACACCATATATTTT,CASSLAGRSGNTIYF
-,TRBJ2-5,TRBV5-4,-,TGTGCCAGCAGCTTGGAACAGCAAGAGACCCAGTACTTC,CASSLEQQETQYF
once,TRBJ2-2,TRBV7-3,TRBD2,TGTGCCAGCAGCCTGGGACTAGCGGGGGCCACCGGGGAGCTGTTTTTT,CASSLGLAGATGELFF
-,TRBJ1-5,TRBV7-9,-,TGTGCCAGCAGCGACCGACGATGGGATAGCAATCAGCCCCAGCATTTT,CASSDRRWDSNQPQHF
-,TRBJ1-3,TRBV27,-,TGTGCCAGCAGCTTAAGATGGGACGGAAACACCATATATTTT,CASSLRWDGNTIYF